This passage covers 19 T cell receptor beta chains from one sample sequenced in a study of T cells after yellow fever vaccination. Each CDR3 protein is one row after TCRdb ran MiXCR on the 5' RACE reads. Here the sample spans some 390,000 distinct CDR3 sequences, about 19% being singletons. The sequencing used PBMCs, collected before the yellow fever booster vaccination. These receptors were obtained from a man aged 18 to 35 who received the YFV17D yellow fever vaccine.

This sequence joins TRBV5-1 and TRBJ2-5, with TRBD2 matching 10 bases. V lost 0 bases and J lost 4; bases outside the gene matches: 9. The V gene's germline CDR1 is SGHRS and CDR2 YFSETQ. CDR3 length: 17 amino acids. CDR3 sequence (DNA): TGCGCCAGCAGCTTGGAAGGTTTGCTAGCGGGGGTAGAGACCCAGTACTTC. Translating gives CASSLEGLLAGVETQYF.

This chain joins TRBV15 and TRBJ2-7, with D perhaps matching TRBD1 (6 bases). Per germline, CDR1 LNHNV and CDR2 YYDKDF (reference sequence). This CDR3 has 15 amino acids. V lost 0 bases to trimming and J lost 3 bases, with 12 bases between them. The CDR3 loop reads CATSRDPQGFYEQYV. As DNA, the CDR3 is TGTGCCACCAGCAGAGATCCACAGGGATTCTACGAGCAGTACGTC.

The V call is TRBV11-2, the J call TRBJ2-7; unclear D gene. Trimming pared 1 base from V and 3 bases from J, leaving 10 bases between. This CDR3 has 14 residues. Per the germline V gene, CDR1 is SGHAT and CDR2 is FQNNGV. The CDR3 DNA reads as TGTGCCAGCAGCTTAGGACAAACTCTCTACGAGCAGTACGTC. Translated, it gives CASSLGQTLYEQYV.

CDR3 amino acids: CASSKGPGNTEAFF. Here the CDR3 DNA reads TGTGCCAGCAGCAAGGGACCGGGGAACACTGAAGCTTTCTTT. The chain links TRBV7-8 to TRBJ1-1; a weak D match, TRBD1 (5 bases). The V gene lost 5 bases and the J gene lost 1 base, with 11 bases spanning the gap. CDR3 length: 14 amino acids. CDR1 is SGHVS, CDR2 FQNEAQ, per germline.

The chain carries TRBV12-5 and TRBJ2-3; D gene ambiguous. Trimming left V 1 base short and J 6 bases short, with 14 bases between. CDR1 is LGHNT, CDR2 FRNRAP, per germline. The CDR3 is made up of 15 amino acids. DNA for the CDR3: TGTGCTAGTGGTTTGGGGCCCCAATCACCGGATACGCAGTATTTT. This gives the protein CASGLGPQSPDTQYF.

The V gene is TRBV6-2 or TRBV6-3, the J gene TRBJ2-5; 7 bases are a match to TRBD2. J lost 2 bases, V lost 6 bases, and 3 bases had no gene match. The length of the CDR3 is 13 residues. Germline-derived CDR1 and CDR2 are MNHEY and SVGEGT. CDR3 DNA sequence: TGTGCCAGCAGCTGGACTAGACAAGAGACCCAGTACTTC. Protein product: CASSWTRQETQYF.

V and J are TRBV4-2 and TRBJ2-1; D possibly matches TRBD1 or TRBD2 (6 bases each). Germline V gives CDR1 LGHNA, CDR2 YNFKEQ. The V gene lost 4 bases and the J gene lost 8 bases, with 18 bases spanning the gap. The CDR3 runs 15 residues. The CDR3 is CASSPNSPGGDEQFF. CDR3 sequence (DNA): TGTGCCAGCAGCCCCAACAGCCCCGGGGGCGATGAGCAGTTCTTC.

This clonotype was recorded many times. The rearrangement uses TRBV4-3 and TRBJ2-2, with D uncertain. Germline lookup yields CDR1 LGHNA and CDR2 YSLEER. The CDR3 totals 15 residues. The V and J ends lost 0 bases and 6 bases respectively, with 11 bases between them. CDR3: CASSQESPQAGELFF. The CDR3 bases are TGCGCCAGCAGCCAAGAATCTCCGCAGGCCGGGGAGCTGTTTTTT.

This clonotype came up a few times. This chain uses TRBV10-3 with TRBJ1-5; 8 bases are a match to TRBD1. The CDR3 consists of 13 residues. V was clipped by 11 bases and J by 4 bases; unmatched bases: 7. In germline, CDR1 is ENHRY, CDR2 SYGVKD. The CDR3 DNA sequence: TGTGCCGTTGGACAGGGCATAAATCAGCCCCAGCATTTT. Encoded protein: CAVGQGINQPQHF.

This clonotype was picked up a small number of times. V usage is TRBV4-1 and J usage is TRBJ2-1; 9 nucleotides align to TRBD2. CDR1 is MGHRA and CDR2 is YSYEKL in the germline V gene. The CDR3 sequence is 18 residues long. With V trimmed by 1 base and J by 4 bases, 11 bases remained unmatched. The CDR3 region is CASSQVTASGNPYNEQFF. In DNA form, the CDR3 reads TGCGCCAGCAGCCAAGTAACGGCTAGCGGGAATCCTTACAATGAGCAGTTCTTC.

The rearrangement links TRBV24-1 to TRBJ1-2, with TRBD1 matching over 11 bases. The CDR3 sequence is 15 residues long. Germline V gene data show CDR1 as KGHDR and CDR2 as SFDVKD. The V segment lost 4 bases and the J segment 6 bases; nucleotides outside the gene matches: 6. CDR3 residues: CATSDRRTGGHGYTF. In nucleotides, the CDR3 is TGTGCCACCAGTGACCGACGGACAGGGGGCCATGGCTACACCTTC.

This clonotype has more than one count but fewer than ten. This chain uses TRBV5-6 with TRBJ2-1; TRBD2 aligns across 9 bases. CDR3 size: 15 residues. V lost 4 bases and J lost 2; bases outside the gene matches: 4. Germline lookup yields CDR1 SGHDT and CDR2 YYEEEE. In DNA form, the CDR3 reads TGTGCCAGCAGCCCGGGGACTAGCCCCTACAATGAGCAGTTCTTC. Translated, it gives CASSPGTSPYNEQFF.

CDR3 coding DNA: TGTGCCAGCATGGGAAGCCTCGGGTACGAGCAGTACTTC. Protein product: CASMGSLGYEQYF. J is TRBJ2-7 and V is TRBV6-2 or TRBV6-3; no reliable D call. CDR3 length equals 13 residues. V was clipped by 7 bases and J by 4 bases, with 14 bases between them. Germline V CDR1 and CDR2: MNHEY, SVGEGT.

This clonotype turned up a few times. This rearrangement joins TRBV28 to TRBJ2-3; no firm D call. Trimming shortened V by 3 bases and J by 4 bases, and 5 bases separated the two germline ends. There are 12 residues in the CDR3. Germline assignment: CDR1 MDHEN and CDR2 SYDVKM. The CDR3 sequence: CASSFFPDTQYF. The CDR3 nucleotides read TGTGCCAGCAGTTTCTTTCCAGATACGCAGTATTTT.

Only a few counts were recorded for this clonotype. The chain is built from TRBV4-3 and TRBJ2-1, with 8 positions matching TRBD2. The CDR3 totals 18 residues. With 1 base clipped from V and 4 bases from J, the junction kept 12 bases outside the gene matches. Germline CDR1 is LGHNA and CDR2 is YSLEER. CDR3 bases: TGCGCCAGCAGCCAAGGACTCGTCGGAGCGGGGGCATACAATGAGCAGTTCTTC. Translation gives CASSQGLVGAGAYNEQFF.

The genes are TRBV12-3 or TRBV12-4 and TRBJ2-1; 7 bases are shared with TRBD1. V gave up 7 bases and J gave up 8 bases; unmatched junction bases: 5. The CDR3 has 12 amino acids. CDR3 bases: TGTGCCAGCAACGACAGGGTCGATGAGCAGTTCTTC. Amino acid sequence: CASNDRVDEQFF.

This clonotype was counted ten times or more. This chain uses TRBV7-3 with TRBJ2-5, with a possible D match to TRBD2 (8 bases). Germline V gene sequence: CDR1 SGHTA, CDR2 FQGTGA. The CDR3 is 14 residues long. With 5 bases removed from V and 7 bases from J, the gap between germline ends came to 17 bases. CDR3 nucleotide sequence: TGTGCCAGCAGCCCCGGGAGGGGGCGGATGACCCAGTACTTC. This encodes CASSPGRGRMTQYF. Full variable domain (outside the CDR3, taken from reference TRBV7-3 and TRBJ2-5): GAGVSQTPSNKVTEKGKYVELRCDPISGHTALYWYRQSLGQGPEFLIYFQGTGAADDSGLPNDRFFAVRPEGSVSTLKIQRTERGDSAVYLCASSPGRGRMTQYFGPGTRLLVL.

The chain joins TRBV2 to TRBJ2-3, with D perhaps being TRBD1 or TRBD2 (5 bases each). V lost 4 bases and J 6 bases, leaving 11 bases between the germline ends. Looked up from germline, CDR1 is SNHLY and CDR2 is FYNNEI. This CDR3 has 13 amino acids. The CDR3 is CASSGERDDTQYF. CDR3 DNA sequence: TGTGCCAGCAGTGGGGAGAGGGACGATACGCAGTATTTT.

Only a few counts were recorded for this clonotype. The chain combines TRBV7-2 with TRBJ2-3, with 9 bases lining up with TRBD2. CDR1 and CDR2 from the germline V gene are SGHTA and FQGNSA. The CDR3 spans 16 residues. V lost 5 bases, J lost 7 bases, and 13 bases stayed unmatched. The CDR3 spells CASSPGSRGGPNTQYF. CDR3 in DNA: TGTGCCAGCAGCCCCGGCTCGCGGGGGGGCCCAAATACGCAGTATTTT.